The T cell receptor (beta chain) described here comes from a study of blood T cell repertoires in COVID-19. For the study at large: In each case, the material was cDNA or gDNA derived from T cells, B-cell-depleted T cells, or PBMCs.

Authors' methods: Estimation of nucleated cell counts was performed using reference gene primer amplification. The protocol was immunoSEQ multiplex PCR, while the TCRdb copy is restricted to in-frame clones and leaves out a portion. That table furnishes V, J and clone size, whereas the DNA furnished D and trimming. The table includes tens of thousands of clones, around 87% detected once. Deletions cut 6 bases from V and 1 base from J, with 13 bases between. CDR3 length: 15 residues. The germline V gene encodes CDR1 WNHNN and CDR2 SYGVQD (reference sequence). The sequence came from a man at least 80 years old with acute or convalescent COVID-19. The sample taken for sequencing was peripheral blood. The V and J genes are TRBV10-1 and TRBJ1-5; tentatively, D is TRBD1 (5 bases). CDR3 protein: CASSPGGLSNQPQHF. CDR3 bases: TGCGCCAGCAGCCCCGGGGGTTTAAGCAATCAGCCCCAGCATTTT.